Presented here are 27 T cell receptor beta chains from one specimen sequenced in a study of sequential checkpoint blockade in melanoma. The treatment here: randomized to nivolumab then ipilimumab (arm A) or the reverse (arm B). Some clones are missing from TCRdb's copy, which holds only in-frame ones; the method was immunoSEQ multiplex PCR. The profile shows 35,000 to 40,000 clones, around 86% of them singletons. Sequenced here: CD8+ T cells sorted from blood (inferred from file names), sampled from a patient given nivolumab and ipilimumab in sequence. These receptors all stem from a human donor with melanoma.

The chain links TRBV7-7 to TRBJ2-7; 7 bases are a match to TRBD1. The germline V gene has CDR1 SSHAT and CDR2 FNYEAQ (reference sequence). The CDR3 is 13 residues long. The CDR3 reads CASSLGPGGEQYV. DNA of the CDR3: TGTGCTAGCAGCTTAGGCCCAGGGGGCGAGCAGTACGTC.

The V and J genes are TRBV27 and TRBJ2-1; D may be TRBD1 (5 bases). Germline CDR1 reads MNHEY; CDR2 reads SMNVEV (reference sequence). Trimming took 0 bases from V and 3 from J, leaving 15 bases between them. The CDR3 runs 17 residues. CDR3 region: CASSLSKDTADYNEQFF. CDR3 DNA: TGTGCCAGCAGTTTATCGAAGGACACTGCAGACTACAATGAGCAGTTCTTC.

The CDR3 DNA reads TGTGCCAGCAGTTACACTTTCGGGAACACTGAAGCTTTCTTT. Translation: CASSYTFGNTEAFF. J is TRBJ1-1 and V is TRBV6-5; D gene unclear. CDR3 length: 14 amino acids. Per germline, CDR1 MNHEY and CDR2 SVGAGI. Trimming took 2 bases from V and 1 from J, leaving 8 bases between them.

Here the CDR3 DNA reads TGTGCCAGCAGTCAGGGGGCTTTGAACGAGCAGTACTTC. It yields the protein CASSQGALNEQYF. This chain connects TRBV11-3 to TRBJ2-7; 8 nucleotides agree with TRBD1. V lost 6 bases and J lost 5; bases outside the gene matches: 6. The V gene's germline CDR1 is SGHNT and CDR2 YENEEA. The CDR3 extends over 13 amino acids.

CDR3 coding DNA: TGCGCCAGCAGCTTTGGGCCGGGAATAACCGGGGAGCTGTTTTTT. Encoded protein: CASSFGPGITGELFF. The chain is built from TRBV5-1 and TRBJ2-2; TRBD2 might be the D (5 bases). The CDR3 covers 15 residues. Per the germline V gene, CDR1 is SGHRS and CDR2 is YFSETQ. The ends were cut back, 2 bases at V and 5 bases at J, with 13 bases in the middle.

The chain combines TRBV27 with TRBJ2-2; TRBD2 might be the D (5 bases). From germline, CDR1 is MNHEY and CDR2 SMNVEV (reference sequence). The CDR3 loop spans 13 amino acids. The V and J ends lost 3 bases and 8 bases respectively, with 10 bases between them. The CDR3 protein is CASSFSSKGELFF. The CDR3 coding sequence is TGTGCCAGCAGTTTCTCTAGCAAGGGGGAGCTGTTTTTT.

This chain links TRBV10-2 with TRBJ2-7; TRBD1 aligns across 8 bases. V shed 2 bases and J 3 bases; nucleotides not matched to a gene: 9. Germline V gives CDR1 WSHSY, CDR2 SAAADI. CDR3 length equals 16 residues. The CDR3 DNA reads TGCGCCAGCAGTGAGCCGACAGGGGAAAACATCTACGAGCAGTACTTC. It yields the protein CASSEPTGENIYEQYF.

The gene calls are TRBV9 and TRBJ1-3, with D tentatively TRBD1 (5 bases). With 3 bases removed from V and 0 bases from J, the gap between germline ends came to 10 bases. The CDR3 loop spans 15 amino acids. Germline loops: CDR1 SGDLS, CDR2 YYNGEE. CDR3: CASSGSGGSGNTIYF. Here the CDR3 DNA reads TGTGCCAGCAGCGGGTCGGGGGGCTCTGGAAACACCATATATTTT.

This clone has a handful of counts. The rearrangement links TRBV19 to TRBJ1-4; 7 bases are shared with TRBD1. Germline CDR1 is LNHDA and CDR2 is SQIVND (reference sequence). The CDR3 consists of 14 residues. Trimming at V came to 3 bases and at J to 7 bases, leaving 5 bases not matched to a gene. CDR3 protein: CASSMEGAGEKLFF. The CDR3 region has the DNA TGTGCCAGTAGTATGGAGGGGGCTGGTGAAAAACTGTTTTTT.

The rearrangement uses TRBV27 and TRBJ2-3; D might be TRBD2 (5 bases). Trimming took off 2 bases at V and 4 bases at J, with 13 bases between the two ends. This CDR3 is 15 amino acids long. The germline V gene has CDR1 MNHEY and CDR2 SMNVEV (reference sequence). The CDR3 nucleotides read TGTGCCAGCAGTTTAGAGGGAGCTCCGGCAGATACGCAGTATTTT. Translating it yields CASSLEGAPADTQYF.

The sample holds one count of this clone. The gene calls are TRBV28 and TRBJ1-1; 8 bases agree with TRBD1. This CDR3 has 18 amino acids. The V and J ends lost 2 bases and 0 bases, in that order; junction bases with no gene match: 11. Germline V gene sequence: CDR1 MDHEN, CDR2 SYDVKM. Here the CDR3 DNA reads TGTGCCAGCAGTTTAGATTTGGACAGGGTTGATTTGAACACTGAAGCTTTCTTT. Translation: CASSLDLDRVDLNTEAFF. Full variable domain (outside the CDR3, taken from reference TRBV28 and TRBJ1-1): DVKVTQSSRYLVKRTGEKVFLECVQDMDHENMFWYRQDPGLGLRLIYFSYDVKMKEKGDIPEGYSVSREKKERFSLILESASTNQTSMYLCASSLDLDRVDLNTEAFFGQGTRLTVV.

This clone showed up just a few times. Here the CDR3 DNA reads TGTGCCAGCAGCTTAAACAGGATGGTAAGGACCCAGTACTTC. This translates into CASSLNRMVRTQYF. The chain is built from TRBV7-3 and TRBJ2-5; D might be TRBD1 (5 bases). V gave up 1 base and J gave up 7 bases, with 13 bases separating them. CDR1 and CDR2 (germline): SGHTA, FQGTGA. The CDR3 is made up of 14 amino acids.

The rearrangement links TRBV12-5 to TRBJ2-1; D is ambiguous. Germline V gives CDR1 LGHNT, CDR2 FRNRAP. V was cut by 7 bases and J by 5 bases, with 12 bases left in between. The CDR3 is 13 amino acids. CDR3 bases: TGTGCTAGTGCAAACTTCTTGAACAATGAGCAGTTCTTC. It is translated as CASANFLNNEQFF. The variable domain in full, with the rest retrieved from reference TRBV12-5 and TRBJ2-1, is DARVTQTPRHKVTEMGQEVTMRCQPILGHNTVFWYRQTMMQGLELLAYFRNRAPLDDSGMPKDRFSAEMPDATLATLKIQPSEPRDSAVYFCASANFLNNEQFFGPGTRLTVL.

A single count supports this clone. V is TRBV13 and J is TRBJ2-5; tentatively, D is TRBD2 (6 bases). Germline V gives CDR1 PRHDT, CDR2 FYEKMQ (reference sequence). This CDR3 is 14 amino acids long. Trimming took off 1 base at V and 5 bases at J, with 11 bases between the two ends. Here the CDR3 reads CASSLAGVGETQYF. For the CDR3, the DNA is TGTGCCAGCAGCTTAGCGGGAGTTGGTGAGACCCAGTACTTC.

The chain recombines TRBV19 with TRBJ1-1; 8 bases are a match to TRBD1. This CDR3 has 14 amino acids. In germline, CDR1 is LNHDA, CDR2 SQIVND (reference sequence). Trimming took 4 bases from V and 3 from J; bases not matched to a gene: 4. The CDR3 region is CASSKAGGHTEAFF. CDR3 bases: TGTGCCAGTAGTAAGGCAGGGGGCCACACTGAAGCTTTCTTT.

The chain employs TRBV27 and TRBJ2-1; tentatively, D is TRBD1 (6 bases). The ends were cut back, 7 bases at V and 0 bases at J, with 10 bases in the middle. Germline CDR1 MNHEY, CDR2 SMNVEV (reference sequence). This CDR3 comprises 14 residues. CDR3 sequence: CASTGDISYNEQFF. For the CDR3, the DNA is TGTGCCAGCACCGGGGACATCTCCTACAATGAGCAGTTCTTC.

The chain couples TRBV27 to TRBJ2-1; 8 nucleotides align to TRBD2. Trimming cost V 2 bases and J 0 bases; bases outside gene matches: 3. This CDR3 spans 16 amino acids. Germline V gene lookup returns CDR1 MNHEY and CDR2 SMNVEV (reference sequence). This chain's CDR3 is CASSLTGGSSYNEQFF. The CDR3 bases are TGTGCCAGCAGTTTAACGGGAGGGAGCTCCTACAATGAGCAGTTCTTC.

J is TRBJ2-4 and V is TRBV11-1; TRBD2 might be the D (5 bases). The CDR3 totals 14 residues. V lost 4 bases and J lost 15, with 22 bases in between. The germline gives CDR1 SGHAT, CDR2 FQDESV (reference sequence). DNA for the CDR3: TGTGCCAGCAGCTATAACCCAGCGGCCCAGGAAAGGTACTTC. Protein product: CASSYNPAAQERYF. Together with reference TRBV11-1 and TRBJ2-4, the CDR3 gives the full variable domain: EAEVAQSPRYKITEKSQAVAFWCDPISGHATLYWYRQILGQGPELLVQFQDESVVDDSQLPKDRFSAERLKGVDSTLKIQPAELGDSAMYLCASSYNPAAQERYFGAGTRLSVL.

The chain joins TRBV6-1 to TRBJ2-1, with 13 bases aligning to TRBD2. CDR3 length equals 15 residues. After removal of 6 bases from V and 7 bases from J, the junction contained 6 bases not matched to a gene. CDR1 and CDR2 (germline): MNHNS, SASEGT. CDR3 amino acids: CASRALAGGVNEQFF. CDR3 nucleotides: TGTGCCAGCAGGGCACTAGCGGGGGGGGTTAATGAGCAGTTCTTC.

The J gene is TRBJ2-7, the V gene TRBV6-1; 9 bases line up with TRBD2. The germline CDR1 and CDR2 sequences are MNHNS and SASEGT. The CDR3 has 14 residues. The ends lost 4 bases at V and 6 bases at J; junction bases unmatched: 7. CDR3 nucleotides: TGTGCCAGCAGTGGTGGTAGCGGGAGTGGCGAGCAGTACTTC. Its translation is CASSGGSGSGEQYF.

The V gene is TRBV27, the J gene TRBJ2-5, with 9 nucleotides matching TRBD1. The assigned J gene may be wrong: the sequence end matches TRBJ2-7 better. CDR3 length: 14 residues. Germline V gene sequence: CDR1 MNHEY, CDR2 SMNVEV (reference sequence). The CDR3 protein is CASSRGQGRYEQYF. Here the CDR3 DNA reads TGTGCCAGCAGTCGCGGACAGGGGAGGTACGAGCAGTACTTC.

The chain is built from TRBV7-5 and TRBJ2-7; the DNA was not used to check the table's D call, TRBD1. TRBV7-5 is recorded as a pseudogene. This CDR3 comprises 16 residues. CDR3 DNA sequence: TGTGCCAGAAGCAATTACGGACAGGGGGCTCCCTACGAGCAGTACGTC. Protein product: CARSNYGQGAPYEQYV.

This clone counts as medium-sized. The CDR3 region is CASSLTTGTNTEAFF. Here the CDR3 DNA reads TGTGCCAGCAGCTTAACCACAGGGACGAACACTGAAGCTTTCTTT. V and J are TRBV7-2 and TRBJ1-1; possibly TRBD1 for D (6 bases). The CDR3 consists of 15 residues. Germline CDR1 and CDR2: SGHTA and FQGNSA. V gave up 2 bases and J gave up 1 base, with 11 bases separating them.

This rearrangement joins TRBV14 to TRBJ1-1, with TRBD1 as a possible D gene (5 bases). Germline CDR1 reads SGHDN; CDR2 reads FVKESK. V lost 2 bases and J lost 5, with 12 bases in between. The CDR3 length is 14 residues. This CDR3 is CASSQNLGRTEAFF. The CDR3, as DNA: TGTGCCAGCAGCCAAAATCTGGGGCGAACTGAAGCTTTCTTT.

This chain uses TRBV4-3 with TRBJ2-1; 11 bases map to TRBD2. CDR1 is LGHNA, CDR2 YSLEER, per germline. After removal of 4 bases from V and 7 bases from J, the junction contained 6 bases not matched to a gene. This CDR3 contains 15 residues. CDR3 nucleotides: TGCGCCAGCAGCCTGGGACTAGCGGAGATTAATGAGCAGTTCTTC. Translated: CASSLGLAEINEQFF.

The V and J genes are TRBV27 and TRBJ1-2, with 8 bases that match TRBD1. V lost 3 bases, J lost 5 bases, and 2 bases stayed unmatched. Germline CDR1 MNHEY, CDR2 SMNVEV (reference sequence). This CDR3 region has 13 residues. As DNA, the CDR3 is TGTGCCAGCAGTTTCTGGACAGGGTATGGCTACACCTTC. This sequence encodes CASSFWTGYGYTF.

This clone appeared once. This chain connects TRBV27 to TRBJ2-5; 7 bases agree with TRBD2. Germline CDR1 is MNHEY and CDR2 is SMNVEV (reference sequence). V lost 6 bases and J lost 5; bases outside the gene matches: 9. The CDR3 length is 14 residues. For the CDR3, the DNA is TGTGCCAGCAGCCGACTAGCACCGCGGGAGACCCAGTACTTC. Encoded protein: CASSRLAPRETQYF.